This TCR beta chain was observed in a study of CD8 T cells in ankylosing spondylitis. Per the germline V gene, CDR1 is SGHAT and CDR2 is FQNNGV. Between the trimmed V and J ends, which lost 6 bases and 2 bases, there was a span of 8 bases. The CDR3 runs to 13 residues. A note on this clonotype: The antigen is not known.

MiXCR, applied by TCRdb to the 5' RACE reads, yields one record per CDR3 protein. Of fewer than 500,000 distinct CDR3 sequences in the sample, under 25% are singletons; the top ten hold about 16%. General observations from the study: Past research had described some motif variants in reactive arthritis synovial fluid and blood. One TCR beta motif, made up of about 8 highly homologous variants, appeared characteristic of ankylosing spondylitis blood. A CD8+ phenotype characterized the disease-linked clones, which were relatively rare in peripheral blood. Enrichment of disease-linked clones was reportedly significant in matched ankylosing spondylitis synovial fluid.

This sequence was found in a male donor with ankylosing spondylitis. The sequenced material came from blood, either unsorted or a sorted T cell fraction (not recorded which). The chain carries TRBV11-2 and TRBJ2-4; perhaps TRBD2 as D (5 bases). In DNA, the CDR3 is TGTGCCAGCAGTCGGGGTACCAAAAACATTCAGTACTTC. Translating it yields CASSRGTKNIQYF.